Listed below are T cell receptor beta chains from one sample, sequenced in a study of T cells after yellow fever vaccination. TCRdb analysed the 5' RACE reads with MiXCR anew, one entry per CDR3 protein. Of 620,000 or so distinct CDR3 sequences in the sample, about 12% are singletons; the top ten hold more than 12%. The specimen was PBMCs, collected on the day of the yellow fever booster vaccination. These receptor sequences come from a man aged 30 to 45 who received the YFV17D yellow fever vaccine. Both conserved end residues are part of each CDR3. A D gene is named only where the DNA matches it firmly. Not every row has a clone size; where given, it reads once, few, many or a size class.

14	TRBV10-3	-	TRBJ1-1	-	CATGDRGVNTEAFF	TGTGCCACCGGGGATCGGGGGGTGAACACTGAAGCTTTCTTT
14	TRBV9	-	TRBJ1-6	-	CASSGGLDNSPLHF	TGTGCCAGCAGCGGTGGACTGGATAATTCACCCCTCCACTTT
12	TRBV7-9	few	TRBJ1-1	-	CASSPGWTEAFF	TGTGCCAGCAGCCCCGGGTGGACTGAAGCTTTCTTT
15	TRBV7-3	-	TRBJ2-5	TRBD1	CASSLTGQGRETQYF	TGTGCCAGCAGCTTAACGGGACAGGGGAGAGAGACCCAGTACTTC
15	TRBV9	-	TRBJ2-1	TRBD2	CASSVAVAGDSEQFF	TGTGCCAGCAGCGTAGCGGTAGCGGGCGACAGTGAGCAGTTCTTC
13	TRBV28	many	TRBJ2-7	-	CASSLPAGYEQYF	TGTGCCAGCAGTTTACCAGCGGGCTACGAGCAGTACTTC
15	TRBV15	few	TRBJ2-5	TRBD2	CATSRDQGGRETQYF	TGTGCCACCAGCAGAGATCAGGGAGGGCGGGAGACCCAGTACTTC
15	TRBV12-3/TRBV12-4	few	TRBJ2-1	TRBD2	CASGPEAGGGNEQFF	TGTGCCAGCGGTCCTGAAGCGGGAGGTGGTAATGAGCAGTTCTTC
16	TRBV5-1	many	TRBJ2-2	-	CASSLVRHQNTGELFF	TGCGCCAGCAGCTTGGTGCGGCACCAGAACACCGGGGAGCTGTTTTTT
13	TRBV20-1	-	TRBJ2-7	-	CSAFGTPSYEQYF	TGCAGTGCATTTGGGACACCCTCCTACGAGCAGTACTTC
14	TRBV4-3	many	TRBJ2-7	-	CASSQGGGAYEQYF	TGCGCCAGCAGCCAAGGTGGGGGAGCCTACGAGCAGTACTTC
17	TRBV12-5	-	TRBJ2-1	-	CASGPRESGQIYNEQFF	TGTGCTAGTGGTCCCCGGGAATCAGGGCAAATCTACAATGAGCAGTTCTTC
15	TRBV3-1	-	TRBJ2-3	-	CASSQDGPPGLTQYF	TGTGCCAGCAGCCAAGATGGTCCCCCCGGATTAACGCAGTATTTT
12	TRBV6-1	-	TRBJ1-3	-	CASDRQGNTIYF	TGTGCCAGCGATAGACAGGGAAACACCATATATTTT
14	TRBV11-2	few	TRBJ2-3	-	CASSLDLATDTQYF	TGTGCCAGCAGCTTAGATCTGGCGACAGATACGCAGTATTTT
15	TRBV6-1	-	TRBJ2-7	TRBD1	CASRRPGGQTYEQYF	TGTGCCAGCAGGCGACCAGGGGGACAAACCTACGAGCAGTACTTC
14	TRBV6-1	few	TRBJ2-2	-	CASNYRTNTGELFF	TGTGCCAGCAACTACAGAACGAACACCGGGGAGCTGTTTTTT
17	TRBV7-2	-	TRBJ1-1	TRBD1	CASSSNEVVGTGTEAFF	TGTGCCAGCAGCTCCAATGAGGTAGTCGGGACAGGGACTGAAGCTTTCTTT